The 31 T cell receptor beta chains below were found in one sample sequenced in a study of shared clonotypes between healthy human individuals. Naivety among CD8 cells was defined by CD45RO negativity and positive CCR7 selection, thereby excluding terminally differentiated effector memory CD45RA+ cells. Here immunoSEQ multiplex PCR was the method, and the copy in TCRdb shows in-frame clones only, minus some. The sample has hundreds of thousands of clones, 95% to 97% seen once. The sequencing input was naive CD8+ T cells sorted from blood. All receptors derive from a man aged 25-45 years in good health.

The chain is built from TRBV27 and TRBJ2-7; 9 bases map to TRBD2. Looked up from germline, CDR1 is MNHEY and CDR2 is SMNVEV (reference sequence). CDR3 length: 15 residues. The V and J ends lost 4 bases and 3 bases, in that order; junction bases with no gene match: 7. In DNA, the CDR3 is TGTGCCAGCAGTTCCTCCGGGACTAGCCTCTACGAGCAGTACTTC. Amino acids: CASSSSGTSLYEQYF.

To note about this clone: Other DNA sequences in this specimen translate into the identical CDR3. This chain links TRBV6-4 with TRBJ2-1; 11 bases match TRBD2. J gave up 3 bases and V 3 bases, and 1 base lay outside the gene matches. The CDR3 totals 15 residues. CDR1 and CDR2 from the germline V gene are MRHNA and SNTAGT. The CDR3 nucleotides are TGTGCCAGCAGTGAGGGACTAGCGGACTACAATGAGCAGTTCTTC. Its protein product is CASSEGLADYNEQFF.

V and J are TRBV6-5 and TRBJ2-1, with 7 bases matching TRBD1. Germline lookup yields CDR1 MNHEY and CDR2 SVGAGI. J lost 5 bases, V lost 6 bases, and 13 bases had no gene match. The CDR3 loop spans 16 amino acids. This chain's CDR3 is CASSYLRDSSHNEQFF. DNA for the CDR3: TGTGCCAGCAGCTACCTAAGGGACAGTTCCCACAATGAGCAGTTCTTC.

This chain links TRBV6-1 with TRBJ1-2, with 11 bases fitting TRBD1. V dropped 4 bases and J dropped 6; count of bases not matched to a gene: 10. CDR1 is MNHNS and CDR2 is SASEGT in the germline V gene. This CDR3 spans 16 amino acids. The CDR3 DNA sequence: TGTGCCAGCAGTGCCCGGAGGACAGGGGGCTGGGATGGCTACACCTTC. Translating it yields CASSARRTGGWDGYTF.

The chain is built from TRBV7-9 and TRBJ2-3, with 9 positions matching TRBD2. From germline, CDR1 is SEHNR and CDR2 FQNEAQ (reference sequence). Trimming at V came to 8 bases and at J to 2 bases, leaving 11 bases not matched to a gene. The CDR3 has 16 residues. CDR3 sequence: CASGQRIAGATDTQYF. CDR3 nucleotide sequence: TGTGCCAGCGGCCAAAGAATAGCGGGAGCCACAGATACGCAGTATTTT.

As for this clone: The sample contains more than one DNA sequence encoding this CDR3. The genes are TRBV7-9 and TRBJ2-3; no definite D call. The CDR3 is 12 amino acids. Germline V gene lookup returns CDR1 SEHNR and CDR2 FQNEAQ (reference sequence). Trimming shortened V by 3 bases and J by 3 bases, and 4 bases separated the two germline ends. DNA for the CDR3: TGTGCCAGCAGCTTTCCGACAGATACGCAGTATTTT. Protein sequence: CASSFPTDTQYF.

The chain employs TRBV2 and TRBJ2-6; 7 nucleotides line up with TRBD1. This CDR3 spans 16 amino acids. From germline, CDR1 is SNHLY and CDR2 FYNNEI. The CDR3 sequence: CATQGQEDSGANVLTF. The DNA for the CDR3 is TGTGCTACTCAAGGACAGGAAGACTCTGGGGCCAACGTCCTGACTTTC.

The V call is TRBV27, the J call TRBJ1-5; no definite D call. This CDR3 is built from 13 residues. Germline V lookup: CDR1 MNHEY, CDR2 SMNVEV (reference sequence). The V gene lost 6 bases and the J gene lost 4 bases, with 10 bases spanning the gap. The CDR3 spells CASRPGGNQPQHF. In nucleotides, the CDR3 is TGTGCCAGCAGGCCCGGTGGGAATCAGCCCCAGCATTTT.

The chain links TRBV25-1 to TRBJ1-2; TRBD1 is a possible D gene (6 bases). Germline CDR1 reads MGHDK; CDR2 reads SYGVNS. The CDR3 runs to 16 residues. V lost 2 bases and J 2 bases, leaving 15 bases between the germline ends. This CDR3 reads CASSETGGALNYGYTF. The CDR3 DNA is TGTGCCAGCAGTGAAACTGGGGGGGCCCTGAACTATGGCTACACCTTC.

A remark on this clone: Additional DNA sequences in this sample encode the identical CDR3. The V gene is TRBV27, the J gene TRBJ2-7; D is unclear. CDR3 length: 13 residues. Germline V gene data show CDR1 as MNHEY and CDR2 as SMNVEV (reference sequence). The V end was cut by 2 bases, the J end by 0 bases, with 5 bases between. The DNA of the CDR3 is TGTGCCAGCAGTTTAGGCCCCTCCTACGAGCAGTACTTC. This encodes CASSLGPSYEQYF.

The chain employs TRBV10-1 and TRBJ2-1, with TRBD2 matching 10 bases. This CDR3 has 16 residues. Germline V lookup: CDR1 WNHNN, CDR2 SYGVQD (reference sequence). The V gene end was trimmed by 4 bases and the J gene end by 10 bases; junction bases not matched to a gene: 13. The chain's CDR3 is CASSGDGLAGVSEQFF. CDR3 sequence (DNA): TGCGCCAGCAGTGGGGATGGGCTAGCGGGAGTATCGGAGCAGTTCTTC.

Note on this clone: This CDR3 is also generated by other DNA sequences in the sample. This chain connects TRBV11-2 to TRBJ2-7; D is unresolved. The CDR3 is 12 amino acids. Germline-derived CDR1 and CDR2 are SGHAT and FQNNGV. The V gene lost 4 bases and the J gene lost 1 base, with 5 bases spanning the gap. This CDR3 reads CASSSRSYEQYF. The CDR3 nucleotides read TGTGCCAGCAGCTCCAGGTCCTACGAGCAGTACTTC.

The chain has TRBV7-8 and TRBJ2-7, with D tentatively TRBD2 (5 bases). Germline CDR1 SGHVS, CDR2 FQNEAQ. The CDR3 has 12 amino acids. Between the trimmed V and J ends, which lost 1 base and 5 bases, there was a span of 6 bases. The CDR3 reads CASSLGEHEQYF. The CDR3 DNA sequence: TGTGCCAGCAGCTTAGGGGAGCACGAGCAGTACTTC.

The chain links TRBV28 to TRBJ2-7; 7 positions match TRBD2. CDR3 length: 15 amino acids. Germline V gene data show CDR1 as MDHEN and CDR2 as SYDVKM. Trimming cost V 7 bases and J 2 bases; bases outside gene matches: 11. The CDR3 DNA reads TGTGCCAGCACCGTCGTAGCGGGCCCCGCCTACGAGCAGTACTTC. Encoded protein: CASTVVAGPAYEQYF. Filled out from reference TRBV28 and TRBJ2-7, the complete variable domain reads DVKVTQSSRYLVKRTGEKVFLECVQDMDHENMFWYRQDPGLGLRLIYFSYDVKMKEKGDIPEGYSVSREKKERFSLILESASTNQTSMYLCASTVVAGPAYEQYFGPGTRLTVT.

The chain is built from TRBV29-1 and TRBJ1-1; D is unresolved. The CDR3 totals 12 residues. V lost 6 bases, J lost 6 bases, and 14 bases lay in between. CDR1 and CDR2 from the germline V gene are SQVTM and ANQGSEA. The CDR3 DNA reads as TGCAGCGTGGTTCCAGGTGTTCCTGAAGCTTTCTTT. This encodes CSVVPGVPEAFF.

The V and J genes are TRBV6-1 and TRBJ2-5; D possibly corresponds to TRBD2 (5 bases). Germline CDR1 and CDR2: MNHNS and SASEGT. The CDR3 has 13 residues. The germline V and J ends were trimmed by 8 bases and 3 bases, with 13 bases remaining between them. CDR3 in DNA: TGTGCCAGCTCCCCCCGGGGTAAAGAGACCCAGTACTTC. Translated, it gives CASSPRGKETQYF.

The V gene is TRBV7-2, the J gene TRBJ1-1; a weak D match, TRBD1 (5 bases). The ends were cut back, 3 bases at V and 0 bases at J, with 17 bases in the middle. In germline, CDR1 is SGHTA, CDR2 FQGNSA. This CDR3 contains 17 residues. In nucleotides, the CDR3 is TGTGCCAGCAGCTTGTCACTCCGGGACCCCATGAACACTGAAGCTTTCTTT. Translation: CASSLSLRDPMNTEAFF.

Details on this clone: The sample has other DNA sequences that encode this CDR3 too. The chain employs TRBV9 and TRBJ1-1; TRBD1 agrees at 8 bases. Germline loops: CDR1 SGDLS, CDR2 YYNGEE. J lost 4 bases, V lost 2 bases, and 4 bases had no gene match. The CDR3 totals 14 residues. The chain's CDR3 is CASSVGQGITEAFF. For the CDR3, the DNA is TGTGCCAGCAGCGTCGGACAGGGTATCACTGAAGCTTTCTTT.

V is TRBV4-2 and J is TRBJ1-1, with D unresolved. The V and J ends lost 1 base and 1 base respectively, with 10 bases between them. The CDR3 sequence is 15 residues long. Looked up from germline, CDR1 is LGHNA and CDR2 is YNFKEQ. The CDR3 spells CASSQGREWNTEAFF. Here the CDR3 DNA reads TGTGCCAGCAGCCAAGGGCGGGAGTGGAACACTGAAGCTTTCTTT.

The chain uses TRBV10-3 and TRBJ2-3, with 7 positions matching TRBD2. J lost 3 bases, V lost 11 bases, and 14 bases had no gene match. The CDR3 is made up of 15 amino acids. Per the germline V gene, CDR1 is ENHRY and CDR2 is SYGVKD. Here the CDR3 reads CAALGGSHQTDTQYF. The CDR3 coding sequence is TGTGCCGCCTTGGGGGGGTCCCACCAGACAGATACGCAGTATTTT.

V is TRBV7-8 and J is TRBJ1-1; D not certain. This CDR3 spans 15 amino acids. Germline CDR1 is SGHVS and CDR2 is FQNEAQ. V was shortened by 2 bases and J by 3 bases, with 13 bases between the two germline ends. The CDR3 here is CASSLNGGTYTEAFF. As DNA, the CDR3 is TGTGCCAGCAGCTTAAACGGCGGTACCTACACTGAAGCTTTCTTT.

On this clone: Other DNA sequences in this specimen translate into the identical CDR3. This CDR3 reads CASSQVSGSSYEQYF. The CDR3 DNA reads TGCGCCAGCAGCCAAGTCAGCGGGAGCTCCTACGAGCAGTACTTC. The chain combines TRBV4-1 with TRBJ2-7, with 8 bases identical to TRBD2. The V segment lost 1 base and the J segment 0 bases; nucleotides outside the gene matches: 2. The CDR3 contains 15 residues. The germline gives CDR1 MGHRA, CDR2 YSYEKL.

This chain uses TRBV4-1 with TRBJ1-5; D is undetermined. CDR3 length: 14 amino acids. Germline values: CDR1 MGHRA, CDR2 YSYEKL. Trimming removed 4 bases at V and 0 bases at J, with 7 bases between. The CDR3 DNA sequence: TGCGCCAGCAGCCCGATATATAGCAATCAGCCCCAGCATTTT. Translated: CASSPIYSNQPQHF.

The rearrangement uses TRBV9 and TRBJ2-7; D ambiguous. The CDR3 spans 12 residues. Looked up from germline, CDR1 is SGDLS and CDR2 is YYNGEE. V was shortened by 1 base and J by 6 bases, with 8 bases between the two germline ends. This CDR3 reads CASSVTDGEQYF. The DNA for the CDR3 is TGTGCCAGCAGCGTAACCGACGGCGAGCAGTACTTC.

The rearrangement uses TRBV6-5 and TRBJ1-1; unclear D gene. The CDR3 sequence is 16 residues long. From germline, CDR1 is MNHEY and CDR2 SVGAGI. Trimming cost V 0 bases and J 0 bases, with 11 bases left between them. The CDR3: CASSYSGGRLNTEAFF. DNA of the CDR3: TGTGCCAGCAGTTACTCGGGAGGGCGGTTGAACACTGAAGCTTTCTTT.

This chain links TRBV5-1 with TRBJ2-7; D might be TRBD1 or TRBD2, each matching 6 bases. The CDR3 runs 15 residues. V was shortened by 3 bases and J by 0 bases, with 13 bases between the two germline ends. Germline V gene sequence: CDR1 SGHRS, CDR2 YFSETQ. This CDR3 is CASSSNKGGSYEQYF. As DNA, the CDR3 is TGCGCCAGCAGCTCAAACAAGGGGGGCTCCTACGAGCAGTACTTC.

The chain combines TRBV9 with TRBJ2-7; no clear D gene. Per the germline V gene, CDR1 is SGDLS and CDR2 is YYNGEE. Deletions cut 3 bases from V and 0 bases from J, with 4 bases between. The CDR3 loop spans 12 amino acids. This chain's CDR3 is CASSATSYEQYF. The CDR3 nucleotides read TGTGCCAGCAGCGCGACCTCCTACGAGCAGTACTTC.

Turning to this clone: Sequence at one end of the junction differs from germline and may be a read error. V usage is TRBV2 and J usage is TRBJ2-5; D is undetermined. This CDR3 comprises 8 residues. The germline CDR1 and CDR2 sequences are SNHLY and FYNNEI. Here the CDR3 reads CASSERDF. The CDR3 DNA reads TGTGCCAGCAGTGAACGGGACTTC.

The chain couples TRBV7-8 to TRBJ2-1, with D possibly TRBD2 on 7 matching bases. There are 14 residues in the CDR3. Germline V gene lookup returns CDR1 SGHVS and CDR2 FQNEAQ. The V end lost 8 bases, the J end lost 2 bases, and 13 bases lay between the germline ends. CDR3 DNA sequence: TGTGCCAGCCGGCGGGGGCCCGCCTACAATGAGCAGTTCTTC. This sequence encodes CASRRGPAYNEQFF.

V usage is TRBV7-6 and J usage is TRBJ2-7; D not resolved. Germline V CDR1 and CDR2: SGHVS, FNYEAQ. CDR3 length: 14 residues. Trimming cost V 5 bases and J 4 bases, with 15 bases left between them. The CDR3 bases are TGTGCCAGCAGCGATCACTTGGATGGGTACGAGCAGTACTTC. As protein: CASSDHLDGYEQYF.

The gene calls are TRBV28 and TRBJ2-1; D is unresolved. With 7 bases removed from V and 1 base from J, the gap between germline ends came to 14 bases. Germline loops: CDR1 MDHEN, CDR2 SYDVKM. This CDR3 is 15 amino acids long. The CDR3 reads CASTSPGISYNEQFF. The CDR3 DNA reads as TGTGCCAGCACCAGTCCGGGCATTTCCTACAATGAGCAGTTCTTC.